The rows below give T cell receptor beta chains drawn from one sample of a study of blood T cell repertoires in COVID-19. The assay was immunoSEQ multiplex PCR, and TCRdb's table has in-frame clones only and misses some. The sample yields around 250,000 clones, around 88% seen once. Specimen: PBMCs or T cells enriched from blood (not recorded which). These receptors were collected from a woman aged 40 to 49 with acute COVID-19. The CDR3 runs from the conserved cysteine through the conserved F or W. Fields, in order: J gene, D gene, V gene, CDR3 DNA, CDR3 protein. A D gene is named only where the DNA matches it firmly.

j_gene: TRBJ1-5
d_gene: TRBD1
v_gene: TRBV7-2
CDR3nt: TGTGCCAGCAGCTTCCAGGGGGATGGTGAGCCCCAGCATTTT
CDR3aa: CASSFQGDGEPQHF

j_gene: TRBJ1-1
d_gene: -
v_gene: TRBV10-3
CDR3nt: TGTGCCATCAGTGAGACAGGTTTGCGGGGCACTGAAGCTTTCTTT
CDR3aa: CAISETGLRGTEAFF

j_gene: TRBJ2-5
d_gene: TRBD2
v_gene: TRBV27
CDR3nt: TGTGCCAGCAGCCACACTAGCGGGAGAGCAGAGACCCAGTACTTC
CDR3aa: CASSHTSGRAETQYF

j_gene: TRBJ1-4
d_gene: -
v_gene: TRBV28
CDR3nt: TGTGCCAGCACCGCAGGGTATAATGAAAAACTGTTTTTT
CDR3aa: CASTAGYNEKLFF

j_gene: TRBJ1-1
d_gene: -
v_gene: TRBV9
CDR3nt: TGTGCCACCGGGAGGCAGGCGAACACTGAAGCTTTCTTT
CDR3aa: CATGRQANTEAFF

j_gene: TRBJ2-5
d_gene: -
v_gene: TRBV13
CDR3nt: TGTGCCAGCAGCTTTTCACAGCAAGAGACCCAGTACTTC
CDR3aa: CASSFSQQETQYF

j_gene: TRBJ1-4
d_gene: -
v_gene: TRBV27
CDR3nt: TGTGCCAGCAGTTTATGGCCAGGTGAAAAACTGTTTTTT
CDR3aa: CASSLWPGEKLFF

j_gene: TRBJ1-2
d_gene: TRBD1
v_gene: TRBV7-9
CDR3nt: TGTGCCAGCAGCTTAGGACAGGGGGCCAGGGGCTACACCTTC
CDR3aa: CASSLGQGARGYTF

j_gene: TRBJ2-2
d_gene: -
v_gene: TRBV19
CDR3nt: TGTGCCAGTAGTTTCGGCGGGAACACCGGGGAGCTGTTTTTT
CDR3aa: CASSFGGNTGELFF

j_gene: TRBJ1-2
d_gene: TRBD1
v_gene: TRBV10-3
CDR3nt: TGTGCCATCAGTGAGACATCCGACAGGGGCGCCGGTTTTTATGGCTACACCTTC
CDR3aa: CAISETSDRGAGFYGYTF